This T cell receptor beta chain was observed in a study of blood T cell repertoires in COVID-19. V dropped 1 base and J dropped 4; count of bases not matched to a gene: 18. This CDR3 has 19 amino acids. Germline V gene data show CDR1 as SGHRS and CDR2 as YFSETQ. Those who participated ranged in age from roughly 18 to 90 years and resided in about two dozen US areas. Original analysis: Amplification of reference gene primers was used by the study to estimate nucleated cell counts. Produced via immunoSEQ multiplex PCR; TCRdb's table is partial and in-frame only. V and J calls and clone size are copied from that table; D and trimming were computed from the DNA. In the table there are hundreds of thousands of clones, 90% of which are singletons.

This clonotype was obtained from a man in his fifties who had been exposed to COVID-19. Sequencing was performed on PBMCs or T cells enriched from blood (not recorded which). This chain links TRBV5-1 with TRBJ2-7; 9 bases line up with TRBD1. The CDR3 reads CASSLRPEATGTGLYEQYF. CDR3 DNA: TGCGCCAGCAGCTTGCGCCCCGAAGCAACCGGGACAGGGCTTTACGAGCAGTACTTC.